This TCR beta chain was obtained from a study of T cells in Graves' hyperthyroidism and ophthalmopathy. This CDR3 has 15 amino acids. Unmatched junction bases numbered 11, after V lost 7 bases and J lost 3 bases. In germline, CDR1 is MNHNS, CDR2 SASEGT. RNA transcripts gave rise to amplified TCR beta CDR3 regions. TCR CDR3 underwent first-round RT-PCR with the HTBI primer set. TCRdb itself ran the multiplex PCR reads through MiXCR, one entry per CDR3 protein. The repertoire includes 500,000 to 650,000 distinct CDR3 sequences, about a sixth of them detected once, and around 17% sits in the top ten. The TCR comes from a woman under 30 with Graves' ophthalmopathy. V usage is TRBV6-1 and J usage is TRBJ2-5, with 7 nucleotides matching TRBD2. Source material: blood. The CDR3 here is CASTHNGGFEETQYF. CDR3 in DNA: TGTGCCAGCACCCATAACGGGGGGTTTGAAGAGACCCAGTACTTC.